The next 5 T cell receptor beta chains were all read from a single sample in a study of blood T cells in healthy people across ages. A sample-barcoded 5' primer and a J-beta primer mix were used in a second PCR of roughly 7 to 12 cycles. MiXCR, run by TCRdb on the 5' RACE reads, gives a single entry per CDR3 protein. Of approximately 1,000,000 distinct CDR3 sequences in the sample, under 45% were seen once. Sequencing was carried out using blood. The source is a woman aged 55 to 70 in good health.

In DNA form, the CDR3 reads TGTGCCAGCAGCCCTTTGTATGCAGATACGCAGTATTTT. Encoded protein: CASSPLYADTQYF. The chain is built from TRBV7-9 and TRBJ2-3; D not resolved. The V end was cut by 5 bases, the J end by 4 bases, with 10 bases between. Germline loops: CDR1 SEHNR, CDR2 FQNEAQ (reference sequence). This CDR3 region has 13 residues.

Comments on this clonotype: A much larger clone differs by one base, so this may be a read error. The V call is TRBV11-2, the J call TRBJ2-1; perhaps TRBD1 as D (7 bases). Germline assignment: CDR1 SGHAT and CDR2 FQNNGV. The germline V and J ends were trimmed by 5 bases and 2 bases, with 16 bases remaining between them. This CDR3 region has 16 residues. This CDR3 reads CASSLSQGGPYNEQFF. As DNA, the CDR3 is TGTGCCAGCAGCCTATCTCAGGGGGGCCCCTACAATGAGCAGTTCTTC.

The chain combines TRBV5-1 with TRBJ2-5; 12 bases fit TRBD1. The ends lost 4 bases at V and 6 bases at J; junction bases unmatched: 7. CDR1 SGHRS and CDR2 YFSETQ come from the germline V gene. The CDR3 extends over 15 amino acids. The CDR3 nucleotides are TGCGCCAGCAGCCCCGGGGACAGGGGGCTAAAGACCCAGTACTTC. Translating it yields CASSPGDRGLKTQYF.

This clonotype was counted a few times. The chain recombines TRBV9 with TRBJ1-2, with D unclear. From germline, CDR1 is SGDLS and CDR2 YYNGEE. CDR3 size: 12 residues. V lost 4 bases and J lost 8, with 12 bases in between. The CDR3 sequence: CASSSYAEGYTF. The CDR3 DNA is TGTGCCAGCAGCTCTTACGCGGAAGGCTACACCTTC.

This CDR3 is CASSLEARLNTEAFF. The CDR3 DNA reads TGCGCCAGCAGCTTGGAGGCTAGACTGAACACTGAAGCTTTCTTT. The chain carries TRBV5-1 and TRBJ1-1; D gene ambiguous. CDR3 length: 15 amino acids. The V gene lost 0 bases and the J gene lost 0 bases, with 9 bases spanning the gap. Germline CDR1 is SGHRS and CDR2 is YFSETQ. Variable domain in full (rest from reference TRBV5-1 and TRBJ1-1): KAGVTQTPRYLIKTRGQQVTLSCSPISGHRSVSWYQQTPGQGLQFLFEYFSETQRNKGNFPGRFSGRQFSNSRSEMNVSTLELGDSALYLCASSLEARLNTEAFFGQGTRLTVV.